The 23 T cell receptor beta chains given below trace back to one sample, sequenced in a study of blood T cell repertoires in COVID-19. Data came from immunoSEQ multiplex PCR; TCRdb stores just in-frame clones and leaves some out. This table holds some 97,000 clones, 70% to 90% found once. Specimen: PBMCs or T cells enriched from blood (not recorded which). The receptors were gathered from a woman between 50 and 59 years old who had recovered from COVID-19.

The rearrangement links TRBV29-1 to TRBJ1-3; D may be TRBD1 (6 bases). The CDR3 covers 14 residues. Germline V gene data show CDR1 as SQVTM and CDR2 as ANQGSEA. The V gene lost 7 bases and the J gene lost 0 bases, with 13 bases spanning the gap. CDR3 protein: CSAGMDSSGNTIYF. The CDR3 bases are TGCAGCGCCGGAATGGACAGCTCTGGAAACACCATATATTTT.

This sequence joins TRBV16 and TRBJ1-2; maybe TRBD1 (6 bases). This CDR3 has 15 residues. Trimming pared 1 base from V and 8 bases from J, leaving 17 bases between. The germline V gene encodes CDR1 KGHSY and CDR2 FQNENV. The CDR3 bases are TGTGCCAGCAGCCAATTGATGGTACAGGGTTGGGGCTACACCTTC. This codes for CASSQLMVQGWGYTF.

The chain joins TRBV27 to TRBJ2-7, with 7 bases fitting TRBD1. This CDR3 is 13 amino acids long. The ends lost 6 bases at V and 5 bases at J; junction bases unmatched: 7. Germline loops: CDR1 MNHEY, CDR2 SMNVEV (reference sequence). The CDR3 nucleotides are TGTGCCAGCAGGGAAAACAGGGGACACGAGCAGTACTTC. It yields the protein CASRENRGHEQYF.

The sample holds one count of this clone. This chain joins TRBV7-8 and TRBJ2-3, with D possibly being TRBD1 (7 bases). V was pared by 5 bases and J by 4 bases, with 22 bases between. The CDR3 consists of 17 residues. Germline values: CDR1 SGHVS, CDR2 FQNEAQ. CDR3 amino acids: CASSRGGGESISDTQYF. DNA of the CDR3: TGTGCCAGCAGCCGAGGGGGCGGGGAATCGATCTCAGATACGCAGTATTTT.

The CDR3 region is CASSTTLAGGRETQYF. The CDR3 DNA is TGTGCCAGCAGCACCACCCTAGCGGGAGGGAGGGAGACCCAGTACTTC. The J gene is TRBJ2-5, the V gene TRBV7-9; 12 bases fit TRBD2. The germline CDR1 and CDR2 sequences are SEHNR and FQNEAQ (reference sequence). CDR3 length equals 16 residues. J lost 5 bases, V lost 5 bases, and 9 bases had no gene match.

The rearrangement joins TRBV7-2 to TRBJ2-7; 7 nucleotides agree with TRBD1. The CDR3 is 18 residues long. The V segment lost 5 bases and the J segment 0 bases; nucleotides outside the gene matches: 16. CDR1 is SGHTA and CDR2 is FQGNSA in the germline V gene. The CDR3, as DNA: TGTGCCAGCAGCCTCCCCCGAGGCTCCCGGGACAGCTCCTACGAGCAGTACTTC. Its translation: CASSLPRGSRDSSYEQYF.

This rearrangement joins TRBV6-5 to TRBJ2-5; the match to TRBD1 covers 8 bases. This CDR3 region has 15 residues. CDR1 is MNHEY, CDR2 SVGAGI, per germline. Trimming cost V 1 base and J 1 base; bases outside gene matches: 2. CDR3 amino acids: CASSYWTGSQETQYF. The CDR3 region has the DNA TGTGCCAGCAGTTACTGGACAGGGAGCCAAGAGACCCAGTACTTC.

CDR3 DNA sequence: TGTGCCAGCTCAGCGACCTCAGGGAACCAAGAGACCCAGTACTTC. It yields the protein CASSATSGNQETQYF. The J gene is TRBJ2-5, the V gene TRBV18; D is possibly TRBD1 (5 bases). V lost 5 bases to trimming and J lost 0 bases, with 13 bases between them. Germline lookup yields CDR1 KGHSH and CDR2 LQKENI. The CDR3 contains 15 residues. Variable domain in full (rest from reference TRBV18 and TRBJ2-5): NAGVMQNPRHLVRRRGQEARLRCSPMKGHSHVYWYRQLPEEGLKFMVYLQKENIIDESGMPKERFSAEFPKEGPSILRIQQVVRGDSAAYFCASSATSGNQETQYFGPGTRLLVL.

The chain has TRBV4-1 and TRBJ2-7; 7 bases agree with TRBD2. The J segment lost 4 bases and the V segment lost 1 base, leaving 4 bases of the junction unmatched. CDR3 length equals 14 residues. Germline CDR1 is MGHRA and CDR2 is YSYEKL. Here the CDR3 DNA reads TGCGCCAGCAGCCAAGGGGCTAGCGGATACGAGCAGTACTTC. Protein sequence: CASSQGASGYEQYF.

The V gene is TRBV14, the J gene TRBJ2-1; D gene unclear. V lost 2 bases, J lost 3 bases, and 11 bases lay in between. CDR1 and CDR2 (germline): SGHDN, FVKESK. The CDR3 runs 15 residues. CDR3 in amino acids: CASSQSSLDYNEQFF. In DNA, the CDR3 is TGTGCCAGCAGCCAAAGTAGCCTCGACTACAATGAGCAGTTCTTC.

The chain has TRBV7-3 and TRBJ2-5, with TRBD1 matching 9 bases. The germline V gene has CDR1 SGHTA and CDR2 FQGTGA. The CDR3 is 15 residues long. V lost 5 bases to trimming and J lost 2 bases; unmatched junction nucleotides: 6. The chain's CDR3 is CASSMGQGPQETQYF. The CDR3 nucleotides are TGTGCCAGCAGCATGGGACAGGGCCCACAAGAGACCCAGTACTTC.

The rearrangement joins TRBV10-1 to TRBJ1-3; D not certain. The length of the CDR3 is 16 residues. Trimming shortened V by 5 bases and J by 1 base, and 15 bases separated the two germline ends. Germline CDR1 WNHNN, CDR2 SYGVQD (reference sequence). CDR3 sequence: CASSSGRGASGNTIYF. The CDR3 DNA reads as TGCGCCAGCAGTTCCGGACGGGGTGCTTCTGGAAACACCATATATTTT.

The rearrangement links TRBV24-1 to TRBJ2-2; tentatively, D is TRBD1 (6 bases). CDR3 length: 15 amino acids. Germline CDR1 and CDR2: KGHDR and SFDVKD. V lost 3 bases, J lost 4 bases, and 11 bases lay in between. The CDR3 DNA is TGTGCCACCAGTGATCCCAGGGGTAGCACCGGGGAGCTGTTTTTT. This encodes CATSDPRGSTGELFF.

V gene TRBV29-1 combines with J gene TRBJ1-2; maybe TRBD1 (6 bases). Germline V lookup: CDR1 SQVTM, CDR2 ANQGSEA. Trimming took 6 bases from V and 6 from J, leaving 17 bases between them. CDR3 length equals 13 residues. The CDR3 bases are TGCAGCGTGTACAGGGAATCTAGTAATGGCTACACCTTC. Protein product: CSVYRESSNGYTF. The full variable domain, with the rest looked up from reference TRBV29-1 and TRBJ1-2, is SAVISQKPSRDICQRGTSLTIQCQVDSQVTMMFWYRQQPGQSLTLIATANQGSEATYESGFVIDKFPISRPNLTFSTLTVSNMSPEDSSIYLCSVYRESSNGYTFGSGTRLTVV.

The genes are TRBV6-5 and TRBJ1-2; D may be TRBD1 (5 bases). The CDR3 contains 15 residues. The germline V gene has CDR1 MNHEY and CDR2 SVGAGI. Trimming stripped 10 bases from V and 0 bases from J, with 18 bases between. The CDR3 DNA reads TGTGCCACCACCCCCAGCGCAGGGACTAACTATGGCTACACCTTC. Encoded protein: CATTPSAGTNYGYTF.

The chain uses TRBV7-2 and TRBJ1-5; no clear D gene. Germline CDR1 reads SGHTA; CDR2 reads FQGNSA. The CDR3 runs 12 residues. Trimming cost V 8 bases and J 3 bases, with 8 bases left between them. CDR3 DNA: TGTGCCAGCGGCGACTTCAATCAGCCCCAGCATTTT. This sequence encodes CASGDFNQPQHF.

The chain carries TRBV19 and TRBJ2-7; the D is unclear. CDR1 LNHDA and CDR2 SQIVND come from the germline V gene (reference sequence). V lost 1 base, J lost 3 bases, and 7 bases lay in between. The length of the CDR3 is 13 residues. CDR3 bases: TGTGCCAGTAGTATAGGTTCCAACTACGAGCAGTACTTC. Translating it yields CASSIGSNYEQYF.

The chain links TRBV6-1 to TRBJ1-5, with a weak D call TRBD1 (6 bases). The CDR3 loop spans 17 amino acids. Trimming stripped 1 base from V and 0 bases from J, with 13 bases between. Germline CDR1 MNHNS, CDR2 SASEGT. CDR3 protein: CASSEENRVYSNQPQHF. CDR3 in DNA: TGTGCCAGCAGTGAAGAGAACAGGGTTTATAGCAATCAGCCCCAGCATTTT.

J is TRBJ2-7 and V is TRBV5-6; D not certain. The CDR3 sequence is 15 residues long. CDR1 and CDR2 from the germline V gene are SGHDT and YYEEEE. Between the trimmed V and J ends, which lost 3 bases and 0 bases, there was a span of 13 bases. The CDR3 DNA is TGTGCCAGCAGCTCCTCCGGTGCCTTCTCCTACGAGCAGTACTTC. As protein: CASSSSGAFSYEQYF.

The rearrangement links TRBV12-3 or TRBV12-4 to TRBJ2-5; D is undetermined. V was clipped by 8 bases and J by 5 bases, with 12 bases between them. The CDR3 loop spans 12 amino acids. The CDR3 nucleotides read TGTGCCAGCGGTAGAACTCGGGAGACCCAGTACTTC. Residues: CASGRTRETQYF.

The chain carries TRBV28 and TRBJ1-1; unclear D gene. The CDR3 loop spans 14 amino acids. Trimming left V 3 bases short and J 2 bases short, with 10 bases between. Per germline, CDR1 MDHEN and CDR2 SYDVKM. As DNA, the CDR3 is TGTGCCAGCAGTTTGGTGGCAGTTAACACTGAAGCTTTCTTT. Protein: CASSLVAVNTEAFF.

V usage is TRBV7-2 and J usage is TRBJ1-2; TRBD1 aligns across 8 bases. CDR1 is SGHTA and CDR2 is FQGNSA in the germline V gene. J gave up 7 bases and V 1 base, and 5 bases lay outside the gene matches. The CDR3 loop spans 14 amino acids. CDR3 nucleotides: TGTGCCAGCAGCTTAGAAAGACAGGGGTCTGGCTACACCTTC. Translated: CASSLERQGSGYTF.

This chain links TRBV28 with TRBJ1-2; the match to TRBD1 covers 7 bases. From germline, CDR1 is MDHEN and CDR2 SYDVKM. J gave up 0 bases and V 6 bases, and 7 bases lay outside the gene matches. The CDR3 length is 15 residues. CDR3 amino acids: CASRPGQRTNYGYTF. The CDR3 DNA sequence: TGTGCCAGCAGGCCGGGACAGAGGACTAACTATGGCTACACCTTC.